The next 7 T cell receptor beta chains were all read from a single sample in a study of cytomegalovirus exposure and HLA in healthy donors. With 60 Vbeta and 13 Jbeta primers, the PCR was carried out. Sequencing used immunoSEQ multiplex PCR; TCRdb keeps in-frame clones, though not all of them. The table records some 200,000 clones, 75% to 80% of them present only once. The sample taken for sequencing was PBMCs. The source of these receptors is a female donor in good health and CMV-seronegative.

The V gene is TRBV11-3, the J gene TRBJ2-2; D not resolved. CDR1 and CDR2 (germline): SGHNT, YENEEA. V was cut by 1 base and J by 8 bases, with 11 bases left in between. The CDR3 runs 14 residues. The CDR3 loop is CASSLVTTTGELFF. CDR3 bases: TGTGCCAGCAGCTTAGTTACCACGACTGGGGAGCTGTTTTTT.

As DNA, the CDR3 is TGTGCCTGGAGTGTTCTAGGACAGGAAGCTCAGCCCCAGCATTTT. Translating gives CAWSVLGQEAQPQHF. V usage is TRBV30 and J usage is TRBJ1-5, with 7 bases matching TRBD1. CDR1 is GTSNPN and CDR2 is SVGIG in the germline V gene (reference sequence). The V and J ends lost 0 bases and 6 bases, in that order; junction bases with no gene match: 8. The CDR3 is 15 amino acids.

The sample holds a few counts of this clone. This rearrangement joins TRBV7-2 to TRBJ2-7, with a weak D call TRBD2 (6 bases). Germline CDR1 and CDR2: SGHTA and FQGNSA. V dropped 5 bases and J dropped 1 base, with 9 bases sitting between them. The CDR3 spans 13 residues. The CDR3 is CASSRGLSYEQYF. For the CDR3, the DNA is TGTGCCAGCAGCCGGGGACTTTCCTACGAGCAGTACTTC. Complete variable domain (other parts from reference TRBV7-2 and TRBJ2-7): GAGVSQSPSNKVTEKGKDVELRCDPISGHTALYWYRQSLGQGLEFLIYFQGNSAPDKSGLPSDRFSAERTGGSVSTLTIQRTQQEDSAVYLCASSRGLSYEQYFGPGTRLTVT.

This chain uses TRBV19 with TRBJ1-5; D might be TRBD1 (6 bases). Germline V gives CDR1 LNHDA, CDR2 SQIVND (reference sequence). The CDR3 is made up of 15 amino acids. V was pared by 7 bases and J by 4 bases, with 17 bases between. This CDR3 reads CASNPRAGANQPQHF. CDR3 bases: TGTGCCAGTAACCCCAGGGCGGGGGCTAATCAGCCCCAGCATTTT.

The rearrangement joins TRBV11-2 to TRBJ1-1; 7 positions agree with TRBD1. Germline values: CDR1 SGHAT, CDR2 FQNNGV. V shed 3 bases, J shed 4 bases, and the junction held 8 bases outside the gene matches. This CDR3 spans 15 amino acids. CDR3 in amino acids: CASSLGVRGTTEAFF. The CDR3, as DNA: TGTGCCAGCAGCTTGGGGGTCAGGGGGACCACTGAAGCTTTCTTT.

The rearrangement uses TRBV6-1 and TRBJ2-5, with 11 positions matching TRBD1. Germline CDR1 reads MNHNS; CDR2 reads SASEGT. CDR3 length: 15 residues. The V and J ends lost 5 bases and 5 bases, in that order; junction bases with no gene match: 7. The CDR3 loop reads CASSLGQGAWETQYF. The CDR3, as DNA: TGTGCCAGCAGTCTCGGACAGGGGGCTTGGGAGACCCAGTACTTC.

The rearrangement links TRBV5-1 to TRBJ1-1, with unresolved D. Germline V CDR1 and CDR2: SGHRS, YFSETQ. The CDR3 spans 13 residues. V was clipped by 0 bases and J by 4 bases, with 7 bases between them. The CDR3 bases are TGCGCCAGCAGCTTGGAGCCCACCACTGAAGCTTTCTTT. Translated: CASSLEPTTEAFF.